This T cell receptor (beta chain) was obtained from a study of CD8 T cells in ankylosing spondylitis. Study-level points and caveats: Blood of patients with ankylosing spondylitis appeared to be characterized by a TCR beta motif of eight highly homologous variants. Significantly higher representation of disease-linked clones was reported for matched ankylosing spondylitis synovial fluid. With a CD8+ phenotype, disease-linked clones were relatively rare in peripheral blood.

This clonotype was counted many times. Its specificity is unknown. One entry per CDR3 protein results from TCRdb running MiXCR on the 5' RACE reads. Here the sample spans approximately 100,000 distinct CDR3 sequences, roughly 8.3% being singletons. The receptor's source is a male donor with ankylosing spondylitis or in good health (not recorded which). Sample: blood, either unsorted or a sorted T cell fraction (not recorded which).

CDR3 region: CSASIVGEQYF. DNA of the CDR3: TGCAGTGCTAGTATCGTAGGCGAGCAGTACTTC. The chain is built from TRBV20-1 and TRBJ2-7; D is unclear. The germline gives CDR1 DFQATT, CDR2 SNEGSKA (reference sequence). The CDR3 runs 11 residues. Trimming removed 3 bases at V and 6 bases at J, with 9 bases between.